This T cell receptor beta chain originates from a study of T cell repertoires in cytomegalovirus infection. The wider study: Alongside well-studied HLA-B-restricted CMV epitopes, recently identified HLA-C-restricted CMV epitopes were also used. It can be stated that public TCR beta signatures indicated CMV infection as well as a matching HLA type.

This clonotype turned up a few times. Its specificity is not known. Trimming took 2 bases from V and 7 from J, leaving 9 bases between them. This CDR3 comprises 12 residues. The germline CDR1 and CDR2 sequences are SGHVS and FNYEAQ. TCRdb ran MiXCR on the reads and lists one entry per CDR3 protein. The sample shows approximately 590,000 distinct CDR3 sequences, 40% of them seen only once. The study, taken as a whole, reports: HLA-C-restricted CMV clonotypes gave the most frequent clonotype in two of eight donors.

Source: cultured PBMCs, taken from culture after CMV antigen stimulation. The chain carries TRBV7-6 and TRBJ2-7, with D perhaps matching TRBD2 (5 bases). The sequence derives from a human donor in good health (CMV status not recorded). Some clones in this sample may be carry-over from other donors' samples. Here the CDR3 DNA reads TGTGCCAGCAGCTTAATCGGGGAAGAGCAGTACTTC. Protein product: CASSLIGEEQYF.